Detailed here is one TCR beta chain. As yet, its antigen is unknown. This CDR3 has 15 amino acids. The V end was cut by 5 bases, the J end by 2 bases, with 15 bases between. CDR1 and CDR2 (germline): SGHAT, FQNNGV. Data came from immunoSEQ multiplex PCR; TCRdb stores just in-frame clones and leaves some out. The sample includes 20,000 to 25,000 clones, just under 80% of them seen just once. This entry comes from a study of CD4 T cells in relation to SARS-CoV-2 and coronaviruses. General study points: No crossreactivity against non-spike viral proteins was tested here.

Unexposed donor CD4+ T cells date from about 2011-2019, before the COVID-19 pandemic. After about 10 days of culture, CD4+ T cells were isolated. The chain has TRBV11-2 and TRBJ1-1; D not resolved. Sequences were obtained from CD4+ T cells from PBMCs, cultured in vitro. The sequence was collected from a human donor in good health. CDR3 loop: CASSPGLGLNTEAFF. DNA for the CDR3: TGTGCCAGCAGCCCTGGGCTGGGTTTAAACACTGAAGCTTTCTTT.